This paragraph covers one TCR beta chain sequence. The antigen is not known. The CDR3 has 17 amino acids. The germline V gene has CDR1 SGDLS and CDR2 YYNGEE. The V segment lost 6 bases and the J segment 0 bases; nucleotides outside the gene matches: 12. It was with a sample-barcoded 5' primer and a J-beta primer mix that a second PCR of roughly 6 to 11 cycles was run. Tags on each cDNA molecule came from a template-switch adaptor with 12 random nucleotides. TCRdb called the 5' RACE reads again in MiXCR, with one record for every CDR3 protein. The table shows 1.5 million to 2 million distinct CDR3 sequences, with 35% to 50% occurring only once. This record belongs to a study of blood T cells in healthy people across ages. Study-wide results and caveats: Because donor CMV status was unknown, expanded clonotype changes were possibly confounded. Across the age range, TCR beta diversity per million T cells fell in a roughly linear way.

Approximately 9.6 milliliters of peripheral blood were drawn from each donor into EDTA-treated tubes. This clonotype was obtained from a human donor in good health. Sequencing was performed on blood. The chain couples TRBV9 to TRBJ1-1, with 9 bases fitting TRBD1. The CDR3 spells CASTLVGQGDMNTEAFF. As DNA, the CDR3 is TGTGCCAGCACACTAGTGGGACAGGGAGATATGAACACTGAAGCTTTCTTT. The whole variable domain, filled in from reference TRBV9 and TRBJ1-1, reads DSGVTQTPKHLITATGQRVTLRCSPRSGDLSVYWYQQSLDQGLQFLIQYYNGEERAKGNILERFSAQQFPDLHSELNLSSLELGDSALYFCASTLVGQGDMNTEAFFGQGTRLTVV.